This T cell receptor (beta chain) was sequenced for a study of T cell responses to AZD1222 COVID-19 vaccine. The trim removed 5 bases at V and 2 bases at J, leaving 4 bases unmatched. CDR3 length equals 14 residues. CDR1 and CDR2 (germline): SGHNT, YENEEA. Sequenced by immunoSEQ multiplex PCR; TCRdb stores in-frame clones only, minus some. The sample records about 150,000 clones, around 85% being singletons. The specimen comprised peripheral blood, sampled on day 0 of MenACWY control vaccination. The origin of this receptor is an adult in good health. This sequence joins TRBV11-3 and TRBJ2-3; TRBD2 matches 7 bases. The CDR3 region has the DNA TGTGCCAGCAGCCTACTAGCGTACACAGATACGCAGTATTTT. Protein sequence: CASSLLAYTDTQYF.